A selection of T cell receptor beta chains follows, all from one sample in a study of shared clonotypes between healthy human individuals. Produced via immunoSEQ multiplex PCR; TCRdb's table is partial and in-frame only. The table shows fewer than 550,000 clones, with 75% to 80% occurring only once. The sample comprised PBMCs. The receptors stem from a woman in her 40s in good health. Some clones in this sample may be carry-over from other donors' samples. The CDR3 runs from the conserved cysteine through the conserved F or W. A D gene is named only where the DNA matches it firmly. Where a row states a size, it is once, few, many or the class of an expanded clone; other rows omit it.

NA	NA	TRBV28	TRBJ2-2	TGTGCCAGCAGTCGGGTGGGCGGGGAGCTGTTTTTT	CASSRVGGELFF
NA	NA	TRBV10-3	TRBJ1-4	TGTGCCATCAGTGAGGGAAATGAAAAACTGTTTTTT	CAISEGNEKLFF
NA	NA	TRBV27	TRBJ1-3	TGTGCCAGCAGTCCCAGGCACTCTGGAAACACCATATATTTT	CASSPRHSGNTIYF
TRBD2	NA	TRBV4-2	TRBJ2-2	TGTGCCAGCAGCCAAGGGGAGGGGAGCCACGGGGAGCTGTTTTTT	CASSQGEGSHGELFF
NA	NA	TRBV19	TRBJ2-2	TGTGCCAGTAGAGGAAATAGCGGTTCGGGGGAGCTGTTTTTT	CASRGNSGSGELFF
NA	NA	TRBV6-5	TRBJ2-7	TGTGCCAGCAGTTATCCGGGGCAGGGGGGTGTCGAGCAGTACTTC	CASSYPGQGGVEQYF
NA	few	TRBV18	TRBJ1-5	TGTGCCAGCTCACCAGGGATGGGCAATCAGCCCCAGCATTTT	CASSPGMGNQPQHF
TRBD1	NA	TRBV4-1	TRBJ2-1	TGCGCCAGCAGGACAGGGTACAATGAGCAGTTCTTC	CASRTGYNEQFF
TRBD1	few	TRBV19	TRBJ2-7	TGTGCCAGTAGCCGGGACAGGGGCTACGAGCAGTACTTC	CASSRDRGYEQYF
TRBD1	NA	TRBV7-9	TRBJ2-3	TGTGCCAGCAGCTTAATGCCCCAGGGGGTTGCAGATACGCAGTATTTT	CASSLMPQGVADTQYF
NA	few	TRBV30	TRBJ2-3	TGTGCCTGGAGTGTACAAGGGGGGGATACGCAGTATTTT	CAWSVQGGDTQYF
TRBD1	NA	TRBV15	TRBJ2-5	TGTGCCACCAGCAGGTCCCGGACAGGGGGCGGGGAGACCCAGTACTTC	CATSRSRTGGGETQYF
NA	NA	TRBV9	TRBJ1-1	TGTGCCAGCAGCGTAACGGCGATGAACACTGAAGCTTTCTTT	CASSVTAMNTEAFF
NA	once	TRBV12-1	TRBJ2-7	NA	CASSMRVARGIAYEQYF
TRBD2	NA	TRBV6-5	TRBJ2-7	TGTGCCAGCAGCGCTAGCGGGACCTACGAGCAGTACTTC	CASSASGTYEQYF
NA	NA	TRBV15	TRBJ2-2	TGTGCCACCAGCAGGGCATGGGGGGCTACCGGGGAGCTGTTTTTT	CATSRAWGATGELFF
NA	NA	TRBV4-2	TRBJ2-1	TGTGCCAGCAGCCAAGATCCAAGCCAGGGGAGGGAGCAGTTCTTC	CASSQDPSQGREQFF
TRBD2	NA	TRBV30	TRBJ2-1	TGTGCCTGGGGGACTAGCGGGAACAATGAGCAGTTCTTC	CAWGTSGNNEQFF
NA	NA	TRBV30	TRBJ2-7	TGTGCCTGGTCCGCCCGGGCTAAATACGAGCAGTACTTC	CAWSARAKYEQYF
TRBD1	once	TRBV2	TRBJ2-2	TGTGCCACCACTCTCTTCGGACAGGGGGCCACCGGGGAGCTGTTTTTT	CATTLFGQGATGELFF
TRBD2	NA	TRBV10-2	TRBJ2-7	TGCGCCAGCAGGGGTGGGAGGGCCTACGAGCAGTACTTC	CASRGGRAYEQYF
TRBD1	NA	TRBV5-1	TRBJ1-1	TGCGCCAGCAGCTTGGGTCCAGGGGGTACAAACACTGAAGCTTTCTTT	CASSLGPGGTNTEAFF
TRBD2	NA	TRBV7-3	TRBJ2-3	TGTGCCAGCAGCCCCCAAGGAGCGGGGGAGCAGTATTTT	CASSPQGAGEQYF
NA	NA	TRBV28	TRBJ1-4	TGTGCCAGCAAGTACAGGGAGAATGAAAAACTGTTTTTT	CASKYRENEKLFF
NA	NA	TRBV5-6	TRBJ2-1	TGTGCCAGCCACCGCGAGGGACAGCAGTTCTTC	CASHREGQQFF
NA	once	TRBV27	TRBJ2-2	TGTGCCAGCAGTTTATCGCCCGGGCCCGCGATCACCGGGGAGCTGTTTTTT	CASSLSPGPAITGELFF
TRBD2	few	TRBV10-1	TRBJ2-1	TGCGCCAGCAGGGCTAGCGGGTTGGATGAGCAGTTCTTC	CASRASGLDEQFF
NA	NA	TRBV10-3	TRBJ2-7	TGTGCCATCAGTGAAAACAGGGTATATGAGCAGTACTTC	CAISENRVYEQYF
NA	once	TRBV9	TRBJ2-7	TGTGCCAGCAGCGTAGGGCCTAATTCCTACGAGCAGTACTTC	CASSVGPNSYEQYF
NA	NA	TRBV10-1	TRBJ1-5	TGCGCCAGCAGTGTGACCCGGAGAGGGGCTCGTCCTTATAGCAATCAGCCCCAGCATTTT	CASSVTRRGARPYSNQPQHF
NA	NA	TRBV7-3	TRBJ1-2	TGTGCCAGCAGGTCCTTCCTGACAGCTTCGGATGGCTACACCTTC	CASRSFLTASDGYTF
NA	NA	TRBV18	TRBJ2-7	TGTGCCAGCTCACCTACAGGGACCGAGCAGTACTTC	CASSPTGTEQYF
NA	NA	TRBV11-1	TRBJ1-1	TGTGCCAGCAGCTTAGCGGTTGGCAGGGCGTACACTGAAGCTTTCTTT	CASSLAVGRAYTEAFF
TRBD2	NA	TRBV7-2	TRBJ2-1	TGTGCCAGCAGCCCCGGGGGGGGCGGGTGGCTGAATGAGCAGTTCTTC	CASSPGGGGWLNEQFF
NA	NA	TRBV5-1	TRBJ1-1	TGCGCCAGCAGTACTAGGACGGAGAACACTGAAGCTTTCTTT	CASSTRTENTEAFF
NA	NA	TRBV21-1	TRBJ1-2	TGTGCCAGCAGCAAGGGGTGTCCGGACCTCGGCTATGGCTACACCTTC	CASSKGCPDLGYGYTF
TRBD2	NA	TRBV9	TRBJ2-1	TGTGCCAGCAGCGTAGGAAGCGGGAGTTATAATGAGCAGTTCTTC	CASSVGSGSYNEQFF
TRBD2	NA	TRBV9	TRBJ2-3	TGTGCCAGCAGCGTAGGACTAGCGGGGGGCACAGATACGCAGTATTTT	CASSVGLAGGTDTQYF
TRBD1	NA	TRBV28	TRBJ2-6	TGTGCCAGCAGTGGAGGACAGGGGGACTCTGGGGCCAACGTCCTGACTTTC	CASSGGQGDSGANVLTF
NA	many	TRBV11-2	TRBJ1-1	TGTGCCAGCAGCCCAGGACAGAACACTGAAGCTTTCTTT	CASSPGQNTEAFF